The T cell receptor beta chain under discussion was sequenced for a study of blood T cell repertoires in COVID-19. Germline CDR1 and CDR2: LNHDA and SQIVND (reference sequence). V gave up 4 bases and J gave up 3 bases; unmatched junction bases: 8. The CDR3 runs to 15 residues. Some clones are missing from TCRdb's copy, which holds only in-frame ones; the method was immunoSEQ multiplex PCR. The repertoire holds about 43,000 clones, with roughly 85% as singletons. The genes are TRBV19 and TRBJ1-2; TRBD1 matches at 7 bases. The origin of this receptor is a man between 60 and 75 years old with active COVID-19. Material for sequencing was peripheral blood. CDR3 sequence: CASSTSRGEYYGYTF. DNA for the CDR3: TGTGCCAGTAGTACGTCCAGGGGGGAGTACTATGGCTACACCTTC.